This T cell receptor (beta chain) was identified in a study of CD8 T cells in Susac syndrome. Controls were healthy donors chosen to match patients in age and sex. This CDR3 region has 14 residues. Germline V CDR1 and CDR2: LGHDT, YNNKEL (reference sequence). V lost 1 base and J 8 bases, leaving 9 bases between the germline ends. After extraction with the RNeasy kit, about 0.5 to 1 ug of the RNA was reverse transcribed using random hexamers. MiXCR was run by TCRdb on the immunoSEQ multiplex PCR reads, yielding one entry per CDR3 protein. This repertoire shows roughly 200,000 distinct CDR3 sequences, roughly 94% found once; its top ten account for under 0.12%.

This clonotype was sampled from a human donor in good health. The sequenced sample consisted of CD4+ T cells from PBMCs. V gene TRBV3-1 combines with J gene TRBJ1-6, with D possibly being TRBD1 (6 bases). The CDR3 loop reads CASSQVQGYSPLHF. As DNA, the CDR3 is TGTGCCAGCAGCCAAGTACAGGGATATTCACCCCTCCACTTT.